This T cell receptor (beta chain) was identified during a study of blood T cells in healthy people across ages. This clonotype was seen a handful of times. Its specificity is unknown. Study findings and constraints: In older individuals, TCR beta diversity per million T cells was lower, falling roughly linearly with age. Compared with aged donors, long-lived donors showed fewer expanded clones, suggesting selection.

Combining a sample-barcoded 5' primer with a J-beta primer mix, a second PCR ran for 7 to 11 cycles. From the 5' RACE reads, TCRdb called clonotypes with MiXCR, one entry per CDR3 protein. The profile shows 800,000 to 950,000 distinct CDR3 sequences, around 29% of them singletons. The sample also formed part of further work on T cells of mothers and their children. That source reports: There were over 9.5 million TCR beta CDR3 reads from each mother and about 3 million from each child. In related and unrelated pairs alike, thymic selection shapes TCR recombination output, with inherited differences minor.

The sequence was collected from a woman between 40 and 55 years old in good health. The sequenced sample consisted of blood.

This chain's CDR3 is CASSLPGQGKDTQYF. DNA for the CDR3: TGTGCCAGCAGCCTCCCAGGACAGGGGAAGGATACGCAGTATTTT. This chain connects TRBV5-6 to TRBJ2-3; 9 positions match TRBD1. The CDR3 sequence is 15 residues long. Germline CDR1 SGHDT, CDR2 YYEEEE. The trim removed 4 bases at V and 6 bases at J, leaving 9 bases unmatched.